The clone carrying this TCR beta chain was seen a few times. The antigen is not known. Every bit of the isolated RNA underwent reverse transcription, so sequencing read expressed TCRB transcripts. Generated by immunoSEQ multiplex PCR, the TCRdb table keeps only in-frame clones and is missing some. The data show under 550,000 clones, 9.5% to 12% seen once. Germline V gives CDR1 KGHSH, CDR2 LQKENI. Trimming pared 1 base from V and 8 bases from J, leaving 15 bases between. The CDR3 length is 15 residues. The source of the sample is a study of beta chain features in type 1 diabetes. Whole-study findings and limits: Whether HLA type influences TCRB rearrangement remained unresolved here. The naive, central memory and Treg TCRB repertoires showed an apparent similarity that was greater among patients than among healthy donors.

One heparinised draw, averaging roughly 0.12 L, was taken per donor. The rearrangement joins TRBV18 to TRBJ2-4; D is undetermined. The source of this sequence is a woman aged 18-29 years in good health. The sequenced material came from naive CD4+ T cells from blood. CDR3 region: CASSPRVNKEYIQYF. The CDR3 coding sequence is TGTGCCAGCTCACCACGGGTGAATAAGGAATACATTCAGTACTTC.